A selection of T cell receptor beta chains follows, all from one sample in a study of CD8 T cells in Susac syndrome. TCRdb re-analysed the immunoSEQ multiplex PCR reads in MiXCR, keeping a single row per CDR3 protein. Of around 95,000 distinct CDR3 sequences listed, 95% were seen once; the top ten hold 0.3%. The material sequenced was CD8+ T cells from PBMCs. The receptors derive from a human donor with Susac syndrome. The CDR3 runs from the conserved cysteine through the conserved F or W. D genes are given only for firm matches. Part of the rows lack a size; the others show once, few, many or a class for expanded clones.

>TRBV4-1|TRBJ2-3|TRBD2|.|18
CASSQPLLAGGSTDTQYF
TGCGCCAGCAGCCAGCCCCTACTAGCGGGGGGGAGCACAGATACGCAGTATTTT
>TRBV28|TRBJ2-2|.|.|11
CAGQNTGELFF
TGTGCGGGGCAAAACACCGGGGAGCTGTTTTTT
>TRBV29-1|TRBJ2-1|.|once|12
CSVEEDNNEQFF
TGCAGCGTTGAAGAGGATAACAATGAGCAGTTCTTC
>TRBV5-1|TRBJ2-1|.|.|15
CASSLGRQPSGEQFF
TGCGCCAGCAGCTTGGGGCGGCAGCCCTCGGGGGAGCAGTTCTTC
>TRBV5-1|TRBJ2-7|.|.|12
CASSTGQDEQYF
TGCGCCAGCAGCACCGGACAAGACGAGCAGTACTTC
>TRBV6-1|TRBJ1-6|.|.|14
CASSETHENSPLHF
TGTGCCAGCAGTGAAACGCATGAGAATTCACCCCTCCACTTT
>TRBV10-3|TRBJ2-4|.|.|11
CAIGPGDLQYF
TGTGCCATAGGACCTGGTGACCTTCAGTACTTC
>TRBV5-6|TRBJ1-2|TRBD1|.|15
CASSYPGQGNYGYTF
TGTGCCAGCAGCTATCCGGGACAGGGGAACTATGGCTACACCTTC
>TRBV20-1|TRBJ1-5|.|.|13
CSARGRENQPQHF
TGCAGTGCTAGAGGCAGAGAGAATCAGCCCCAGCATTTT
>TRBV29-1|TRBJ2-7|TRBD2|once|14
CSVEGLAGGYEQYF
TGCAGCGTTGAAGGACTAGCGGGAGGGTACGAGCAGTACTTC
>TRBV5-6|TRBJ2-1|.|.|15
CASSLQGTKGNEQFF
TGTGCCAGCAGCTTGCAGGGGACCAAAGGCAATGAGCAGTTCTTC
>TRBV12-3/TRBV12-4|TRBJ1-2|.|.|14
CASSPPPGGYGYTF
TGTGCCAGCAGTCCCCCCCCGGGCGGCTATGGCTACACCTTC
>TRBV24-1|TRBJ2-1|.|.|16
CATSEPPQLGYNEQFF
TGTGCCACCAGTGAACCACCACAACTAGGGTACAATGAGCAGTTCTTC
>TRBV27|TRBJ2-7|.|.|14
CAIRTGPSSYEQYF
TGTGCCATAAGAACGGGGCCAAGCTCCTACGAGCAGTACTTC
>TRBV3-1|TRBJ2-3|.|.|13
CASSPGTSDTQYF
TGTGCCAGCAGCCCCGGGACGTCGGATACGCAGTATTTT
>TRBV20-1|TRBJ2-1|.|once|10
CSARGRMQFF
TGCAGTGCTAGAGGGAGGATGCAGTTCTTC
>TRBV6-5|TRBJ1-6|.|.|14
CASTSDGPNSPLHF
TGTGCCAGCACCTCGGATGGCCCTAATTCACCCCTCCACTTT
>TRBV5-6|TRBJ2-1|TRBD1|.|12
CASSPTGYEQFF
TGTGCCAGCAGCCCGACAGGGTATGAGCAGTTCTTC
>TRBV20-1|TRBJ2-1|.|.|11
CSAPVYNEQFF
TGCAGTGCCCCAGTGTACAATGAGCAGTTCTTC
>TRBV4-1|TRBJ2-5|.|.|13
CASSRLPRETQYF
TGCGCCAGCAGCCGACTGCCCCGGGAGACCCAGTACTTC
>TRBV12-3/TRBV12-4|TRBJ2-5|.|.|14
CASAPGRRGETQYF
TGTGCCAGCGCCCCTGGGAGGCGCGGAGAGACCCAGTACTTC
>TRBV7-2|TRBJ2-1|TRBD2|.|17
CASSPRTTSGGVNEQFF
TGTGCCAGCAGCCCCCGAACGACTAGCGGGGGGGTCAATGAGCAGTTCTTC
>TRBV27|TRBJ1-5|TRBD1|.|15
CASGRGQGGHQPQHF
TGTGCCAGCGGCAGAGGGCAGGGGGGGCATCAGCCCCAGCATTTT
>TRBV5-6|TRBJ2-3|TRBD2|.|16
CASSSLSGRATDTQYF
TGTGCCAGCAGCTCCCTTTCGGGGAGGGCCACAGATACGCAGTATTTT
>TRBV20-1|TRBJ2-5|TRBD1|once|17
CSARDTRPTGAEETQYF
TGCAGTGCTAGAGATACCCGACCGACAGGGGCGGAAGAGACCCAGTACTTC
>TRBV29-1|TRBJ2-7|.|.|13
CSVEDFSGAEQYF
TGCAGCGTTGAAGATTTTAGCGGAGCGGAGCAGTACTTC
>TRBV24-1|TRBJ2-1|.|.|11
CATNRGDEQFF
TGTGCCACCAATCGGGGCGATGAGCAGTTCTTC
>TRBV5-1|TRBJ2-1|.|.|15
CASSLPGTDYNEQFF
TGCGCCAGCAGCTTGCCCGGGACCGATTACAATGAGCAGTTCTTC
>TRBV15|TRBJ2-2|.|.|13
CATSPVGTGELFF
TGTGCCACCAGCCCCGTAGGCACCGGGGAGCTGTTTTTT
>TRBV7-9|TRBJ2-1|.|.|14
CASSSTWTVNEQFF
TGTGCCAGCAGCTCAACCTGGACAGTAAATGAGCAGTTCTTC
>TRBV7-9|TRBJ2-7|.|once|13
CASSPLAGTEQYF
TGTGCCAGCAGCCCTCTGGCCGGAACTGAGCAGTACTTC
>TRBV6-2/TRBV6-3|TRBJ1-1|.|.|13
CASSYHTFREAFF
TGTGCCAGCAGTTACCACACCTTTCGTGAAGCTTTCTTT
>TRBV7-9|TRBJ2-1|TRBD2|.|17
CASSLKTSGLAYNEQFF
TGTGCCAGCAGCTTAAAAACATCGGGACTAGCCTACAATGAGCAGTTCTTC
>TRBV9|TRBJ1-1|.|.|14
CASSERTSVTEAFF
TGTGCCAGCAGCGAAAGGACATCAGTCACTGAAGCTTTCTTT
>TRBV4-1|TRBJ1-5|TRBD1|.|14
CASSSDRVGQPQHF
TGCGCCAGCAGCTCCGACAGGGTAGGGCAGCCCCAGCATTTT
>TRBV25-1|TRBJ2-3|.|.|12
CASGLGTDTQYF
TGTGCCAGCGGGTTGGGCACAGATACGCAGTATTTT
>TRBV29-1|TRBJ2-3|TRBD2|.|14
CSVDPSGPTDTQYF
TGCAGCGTTGATCCTAGCGGCCCCACAGATACGCAGTATTTT
>TRBV20-1|TRBJ2-6|.|once|13
CSARNSGANVLTF
TGCAGTGCTAGGAACTCTGGGGCCAACGTCCTGACTTTC
>TRBV18|TRBJ2-7|.|few|13
CASSSGHSYEQYF
TGTGCCAGCTCGTCGGGCCACTCCTACGAGCAGTACTTC
>TRBV3-1|TRBJ2-2|.|once|12
CASGATTGELFF
TGTGCCAGCGGAGCAACCACCGGGGAGCTGTTTTTT
>TRBV5-6|TRBJ1-2|.|.|15
CASSLGALVGYGYTF
TGTGCCAGCAGCTTGGGAGCCTTGGTCGGCTATGGCTACACCTTC
>TRBV29-1|TRBJ2-2|TRBD1|.|15
CSVFLTGRDTGELFF
TGCAGCGTCTTCTTGACAGGGAGAGACACCGGGGAGCTGTTTTTT
>TRBV19|TRBJ1-5|.|once|15
CASRWRGRRNQPQHF
TGTGCCAGTAGGTGGAGGGGAAGGCGCAATCAGCCCCAGCATTTT
>TRBV15|TRBJ1-1|.|.|13
CATSRVKLTEAFF
TGTGCCACCAGCAGAGTTAAACTAACTGAAGCTTTCTTT
>TRBV2|TRBJ2-7|TRBD2|medium-sized|15
CASSPTSGSSYEQYF
TGTGCCAGCAGTCCGACTAGCGGGAGCTCCTACGAGCAGTACTTC
>TRBV6-5|TRBJ2-1|.|.|15
CASKTGSGSYNEQFF
TGTGCCAGCAAAACAGGAAGCGGGTCTTACAATGAGCAGTTCTTC
>TRBV15|TRBJ2-1|TRBD2|.|15
CATSSLAGGRDEQFF
TGTGCCACCAGCTCCTTAGCGGGAGGGAGGGATGAGCAGTTCTTC
>TRBV29-1|TRBJ1-2|.|.|12
CSVVRETYGYTF
TGCAGCGTTGTGCGTGAAACCTATGGCTACACCTTC
>TRBV12-3/TRBV12-4|TRBJ2-1|.|.|15
CASSLRGTTYNEQFF
TGTGCCAGCAGTTTACGGGGGACGACCTACAATGAGCAGTTCTTC
>TRBV20-1|TRBJ2-3|.|.|15
CSARDLRGAADTQYF
TGCAGTGCTAGAGATCTCAGGGGGGCGGCAGATACGCAGTATTTT
>TRBV3-1|TRBJ2-3|.|.|15
CASSPSFGITDTQYF
TGTGCCAGCAGCCCCTCGTTCGGGATCACAGATACGCAGTATTTT
>TRBV20-1|TRBJ2-5|.|.|13
CSARRTAGETQYF
TGCAGTGCTCGGCGGACTGCTGGAGAGACCCAGTACTTC
>TRBV6-4|TRBJ2-3|TRBD2|.|16
CASSDSMASGPDTQYF
TGTGCCAGCAGTGACTCGATGGCTAGCGGGCCAGATACGCAGTATTTT
>TRBV7-9|TRBJ2-1|TRBD2|.|16
CASSSGLGSAYNEQFF
TGTGCCAGCAGCTCGGGACTAGGGAGTGCCTACAATGAGCAGTTCTTC
>TRBV12-3/TRBV12-4|TRBJ1-2|TRBD1|.|13
CASSGQGFYGYTF
TGTGCCAGCAGTGGACAGGGCTTCTATGGCTACACCTTC
>TRBV6-1|TRBJ2-1|.|.|13
CASSERRGGEQFF
TGTGCCAGCAGTGAACGGCGAGGGGGTGAGCAGTTCTTC
>TRBV3-1|TRBJ2-1|.|.|14
CASVGPSVADEQFF
TGTGCCTCGGTAGGGCCTAGTGTTGCGGATGAGCAGTTCTTC
>TRBV19|TRBJ2-2|.|.|11
CASSIAGELFF
TGTGCCAGTAGTATAGCCGGGGAGCTGTTTTTT
>TRBV2|TRBJ2-7|.|.|14
CASRDGSGVYEQYF
TGTGCCAGCAGGGATGGGAGTGGGGTCTACGAGCAGTACTTC